This is a list of T cell receptor beta chains from one sample in a study of OX40 agonist ivuxolimab in advanced cancers. Measured with immunoSEQ multiplex PCR; TCRdb has only the in-frame clones, and not every one. The sample includes tens of thousands of clones, about 80% of them seen just once. The source was CD4+ or CD8+ T cells sorted from blood, collected in a trial of the OX40 agonist ivuxolimab. The source of these receptors is an adult with an advanced solid tumor such as melanoma, head and neck, liver or kidney cancer. CDR3s leave out the opening cysteine and the closing phenylalanine or tryptophan. Each record gives: V gene, J gene, CDR3 protein.

TRBV7-2	TRBJ1-5	ASSFQHANYQPQH
TRBV10-1	TRBJ1-2	ASTRDIGNYGYT
TRBV28	TRBJ1-5	ASRLPGQLFGQPQH
TRBV28	TRBJ2-5	ASSSYTGGSETQY
TRBV6-6	TRBJ2-3	ASSLPDTQY
TRBV7-9	TRBJ1-2	ASSPGQGKVGGYT
TRBV5-1	TRBJ2-7	ASSSGTSGRVDEQY
TRBV5-1	TRBJ1-1	ASSLVGRGNTEAF
TRBV27	TRBJ2-1	ASTERAAGRGEQF
TRBV4-1	TRBJ2-4	ASSQNPAGGPKNIQY
TRBV28	TRBJ2-5	ASSFPGSGQETQY
TRBV18	TRBJ2-7	ASSLGQGKGYEQY
TRBV19	TRBJ2-7	ASSMVQGYEQY
TRBV7-9	TRBJ2-7	ASSLALGEQY
TRBV7-2	TRBJ1-1	ASSIRVSREAF
TRBV28	TRBJ2-5	ASSLGGALN
TRBV7-3	.	ASSLPKGTGKHEQY
TRBV7-2	TRBJ2-2	ASSFGRALTGELF
TRBV6-5	TRBJ2-2	ASSYHRGFAELF
TRBV7-2	TRBJ2-2	ASGRVYTGELF
TRBV7-2	TRBJ1-5	ASSLGPTPVPQH
TRBV7-9	TRBJ1-1	ASSLRKGAGTEAF
TRBV6-6	TRBJ1-5	ASEGNNQPQH
TRBV5-4	TRBJ1-2	ASSLSGTGGRVYGYT
TRBV11-3	TRBJ2-3	ASSFGFGYTDTQY
TRBV19	TRBJ2-1	ASSLSPRGDNEQF
TRBV7-2	TRBJ2-5	ASSLGGSRGQETQY
TRBV5-4	TRBJ2-7	ASSLFQERHEQY